These 5 T cell receptor beta chains were sequenced from one sample in a study of neoadjuvant anti-PD-1 for oral cavity cancer. The protocol was immunoSEQ multiplex PCR, while the TCRdb copy is restricted to in-frame clones and leaves out a portion. The profile shows about 14,000 clones, just over 65% of them singletons. The sequences come from PBMCs, collected before nivolumab (anti-PD-1) treatment. The receptor source for this set is a person aged 35-79 years with oral cavity squamous cell carcinoma.

There are a few counts of this clone. The chain is built from TRBV28 and TRBJ2-2, with TRBD2 matching over 11 bases. The germline gives CDR1 MDHEN, CDR2 SYDVKM. V shed 4 bases, J shed 4 bases, and the junction held 5 bases outside the gene matches. This CDR3 has 16 residues. The chain's CDR3 is CASSSGTSGGTGELFF. The DNA of the CDR3 is TGTGCCAGCAGTTCCGGGACTAGCGGAGGCACCGGGGAGCTGTTTTTT.

In this sample, this clone turned up a few times. This rearrangement joins TRBV12-5 to TRBJ2-5; 7 positions agree with TRBD1. The trim removed 1 base at V and 4 bases at J, leaving 6 bases unmatched. This CDR3 is 15 amino acids long. Looked up from germline, CDR1 is LGHNT and CDR2 is FRNRAP. The CDR3 coding sequence is TGTGCTAGTGGTTTGGGGCAGGGGGTGTCAGAGACCCAGTACTTC. This gives the protein CASGLGQGVSETQYF. The whole variable domain, remainder taken from reference TRBV12-5 and TRBJ2-5, is DARVTQTPRHKVTEMGQEVTMRCQPILGHNTVFWYRQTMMQGLELLAYFRNRAPLDDSGMPKDRFSAEMPDATLATLKIQPSEPRDSAVYFCASGLGQGVSETQYFGPGTRLLVL.

This clone was recorded only once. Because it lacks the conserved phenylalanine or tryptophan at the end, this CDR3 is likely a read error. It is unclear where the CDR3 begins or ends on the DNA, so no DNA is shown, and the CDR3 is as TCRdb lists it. J is TRBJ2-3 and V is TRBV5-8; the table's D gene call, TRBD2, was not cross checked with the DNA. The germline V gene has CDR1 SGHTS and CDR2 YDEGEE. The CDR3 is 13 amino acids in total, end residues counted. CDR3 in amino acids: CASSAAGTKSLQV.

This chain connects TRBV28 to TRBJ2-3; the match to TRBD1 covers 9 bases. The ends lost 5 bases at V and 3 bases at J; junction bases unmatched: 12. Germline CDR1 is MDHEN and CDR2 is SYDVKM. The CDR3 extends over 17 amino acids. The CDR3 reads CASSDPRGQGKTDTQYF. The CDR3, as DNA: TGTGCCAGCAGTGATCCGCGGGGACAGGGAAAGACAGATACGCAGTATTTT.

The chain joins TRBV2 to TRBJ1-5; D is unclear. V was cut by 10 bases and J by 0 bases, with 13 bases left in between. CDR3 length: 14 residues. Germline assignment: CDR1 SNHLY and CDR2 FYNNEI. CDR3 loop: CATKRPYSNQPQHF. CDR3 coding DNA: TGTGCCACCAAGCGGCCGTATAGCAATCAGCCCCAGCATTTT.